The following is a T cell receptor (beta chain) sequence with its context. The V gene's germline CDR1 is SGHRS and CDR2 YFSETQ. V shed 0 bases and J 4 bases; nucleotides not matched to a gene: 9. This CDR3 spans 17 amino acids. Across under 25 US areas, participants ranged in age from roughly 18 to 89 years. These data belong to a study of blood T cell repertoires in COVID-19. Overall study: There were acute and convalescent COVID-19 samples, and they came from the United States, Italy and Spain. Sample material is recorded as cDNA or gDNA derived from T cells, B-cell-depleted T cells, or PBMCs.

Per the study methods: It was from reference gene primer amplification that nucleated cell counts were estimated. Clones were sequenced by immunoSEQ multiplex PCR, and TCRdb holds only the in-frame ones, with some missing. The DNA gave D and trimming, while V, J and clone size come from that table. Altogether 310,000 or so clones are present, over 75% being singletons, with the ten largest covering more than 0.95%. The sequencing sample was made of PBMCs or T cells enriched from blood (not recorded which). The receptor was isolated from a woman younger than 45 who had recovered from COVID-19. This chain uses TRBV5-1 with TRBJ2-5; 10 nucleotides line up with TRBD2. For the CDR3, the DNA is TGCGCCAGCAGCTTGGGGGCTAGCGGGAGAAAGGGAGAGACCCAGTACTTC. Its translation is CASSLGASGRKGETQYF. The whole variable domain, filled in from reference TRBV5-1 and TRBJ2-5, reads KAGVTQTPRYLIKTRGQQVTLSCSPISGHRSVSWYQQTPGQGLQFLFEYFSETQRNKGNFPGRFSGRQFSNSRSEMNVSTLELGDSALYLCASSLGASGRKGETQYFGPGTRLLVL.